One sample yielded the 22 T cell receptor beta chains listed below, sequenced in a study of Graves' ophthalmopathy and Graves' hyperthyroidism (dated by TCRdb to 2017 to 2018). TCRdb shows the sequencer as Illumina HiSeq 2000. For repertoire sequencing, TCR beta CDR3 regions were amplified from RNA transcripts. HTBI primers and the Qiagen OneStep RT-PCR kit were used in a first-round RT-PCR, which was followed by a second-round multiplex PCR, size selection and purification. The raw public reads went through TCRdb reprocessing: fastp at Q25, MiXCR clone calling, in-frame beta chains kept. Each CDR3 protein appears once, grouped with its most common genes and DNA. This sample is represented by approximately 160,000 distinct CDR3 sequences; roughly 37% of them were singletons. Under 6.5% of the sample goes to the ten largest clones. The specimen sequenced was peripheral blood. All receptors come from a woman aged 40 to 49 with Graves' ophthalmopathy. Donor details come from another sample of the same person, matched by shared clones.

This clonotype has a count of ten or more. J is TRBJ1-1 and V is TRBV12-3 or TRBV12-4; D is uncertain. This CDR3 contains 14 residues. The V gene lost 4 bases and the J gene lost 0 bases, with 9 bases spanning the gap. In nucleotides, the CDR3 is TGTGCCAGCAGTTACGGGCTTCTGAACACTGAAGCTTTCTTT. It specifies CASSYGLLNTEAFF.

This clonotype was recorded many times. The rearrangement links TRBV29-1 to TRBJ1-1; the D is unclear. V was cut by 5 bases and J by 1 base, with 8 bases left in between. The CDR3 has 12 amino acids. Germline V gives CDR1 SQVTM, CDR2 ANQGSEA. The CDR3 spells CSVFWANTEAFF. The CDR3 DNA sequence: TGCAGCGTTTTTTGGGCGAACACTGAAGCTTTCTTT.

This clonotype has at least ten counts. This chain links TRBV28 with TRBJ2-6; 9 positions match TRBD1. This CDR3 spans 18 amino acids. Germline V gene data show CDR1 as MDHEN and CDR2 as SYDVKM. V lost 5 bases and J lost 0; bases outside the gene matches: 8. The CDR3 loop is CASSPGQGPLSGANVLTF. The DNA for the CDR3 is TGTGCCAGCAGTCCTGGACAGGGGCCCCTCTCTGGGGCCAACGTCCTGACTTTC. Looking up the rest from reference TRBV28 and TRBJ2-6 gives the full variable domain: DVKVTQSSRYLVKRTGEKVFLECVQDMDHENMFWYRQDPGLGLRLIYFSYDVKMKEKGDIPEGYSVSREKKERFSLILESASTNQTSMYLCASSPGQGPLSGANVLTFGAGSRLTVL.

This clonotype was counted many times. The J gene is TRBJ2-7, the V gene TRBV12-3 or TRBV12-4; 7 bases align to TRBD1. V trimming: 7 bases; J trimming: 3 bases; junction bases outside the gene matches: 6. The CDR3 is made up of 13 amino acids. The CDR3 DNA reads as TGTGCCAGCATAGGGGACAGCGACTACGAGCAGTACTTC. This codes for CASIGDSDYEQYF.

This clonotype was seen repeatedly, ten times or more. This rearrangement joins TRBV6-5 to TRBJ1-1; D is ambiguous. The CDR3 extends over 13 amino acids. Trimming removed 2 bases at V and 8 bases at J, with 12 bases between. Per germline, CDR1 MNHEY and CDR2 SVGAGI. The CDR3 is CASSYGSGWEAFF. CDR3 in DNA: TGTGCCAGCAGTTACGGATCGGGGTGGGAAGCTTTCTTT.

Here the CDR3 reads CATSDSSLYEQYF. In nucleotides, the CDR3 is TGTGCCACCAGTGATTCATCCCTCTACGAGCAGTACTTC. The chain combines TRBV24-1 with TRBJ2-7; D call uncertain. The CDR3 length is 13 residues. Germline CDR1 KGHDR, CDR2 SFDVKD. V was cut by 2 bases and J by 3 bases, with 7 bases left in between.

This clonotype has at least ten counts. The chain combines TRBV6-5 with TRBJ2-5, with 13 bases identical to TRBD2. Trimming cost V 11 bases and J 5 bases; bases outside gene matches: 5. The CDR3 consists of 13 residues. Germline V gene data show CDR1 as MNHEY and CDR2 as SVGAGI. CDR3: CAGGLAGVETQYF. As DNA, the CDR3 is TGTGCCGGCGGACTAGCGGGGGTGGAGACCCAGTACTTC.

This clonotype appeared many times. The V call is TRBV6-4, the J call TRBJ2-3; 9 nucleotides align to TRBD2. Germline V gives CDR1 MRHNA, CDR2 SNTAGT. The ends lost 8 bases at V and 5 bases at J; junction bases unmatched: 20. The CDR3 length is 18 residues. The CDR3 is CASRRLAGSYGDGDTQYF. DNA for the CDR3: TGTGCCAGCCGTCGTCTAGCGGGGTCCTACGGGGATGGAGATACGCAGTATTTT.

The chain recombines TRBV27 with TRBJ1-1; TRBD1 matches at 8 bases. Germline assignment: CDR1 MNHEY and CDR2 SMNVEV (reference sequence). The CDR3 runs to 17 residues. J gave up 2 bases and V 6 bases, and 14 bases lay outside the gene matches. The CDR3 region has the DNA TGTGCCAGCAGCCTAAGGCGGACAGGGAGGGTCAACACTGAAGCTTTCTTT. Amino acids: CASSLRRTGRVNTEAFF.

This clonotype was seen only a few times. The chain joins TRBV28 to TRBJ1-1, with D unclear. CDR3 size: 15 residues. Germline CDR1 reads MDHEN; CDR2 reads SYDVKM. Trimming shortened V by 4 bases and J by 4 bases, and 16 bases separated the two germline ends. The CDR3 protein is CASSYPRAQVTEAFF. CDR3 DNA sequence: TGTGCCAGCAGTTACCCCCGGGCCCAGGTCACTGAAGCTTTCTTT.

This clonotype was counted only a few times. The chain links TRBV6-5 to TRBJ1-1; D is undetermined. This CDR3 has 13 residues. In germline, CDR1 is MNHEY, CDR2 SVGAGI. V dropped 3 bases and J dropped 8 bases, with 13 bases sitting between them. CDR3 DNA: TGTGCCAGCAGTTATGCAGGTGGCCAAGAAGCTTTCTTT. The encoded protein is CASSYAGGQEAFF.

The chain links TRBV12-3 or TRBV12-4 to TRBJ2-7, with 13 nucleotides matching TRBD2. V lost 0 bases and J lost 4; bases outside the gene matches: 9. CDR3 length: 18 residues. The CDR3 DNA reads as TGTGCCAGCAGTTTAGCGCGGTCTAGGACTAGCGGGAGATACGAGCAGTACTTC. It translates to CASSLARSRTSGRYEQYF.

This clonotype has ten or more counts. This chain links TRBV10-3 with TRBJ2-2; D gene uncertain. V was trimmed by 7 bases and J by 5 bases, leaving 8 bases between them. CDR3 length: 12 amino acids. Germline lookup yields CDR1 ENHRY and CDR2 SYGVKD. CDR3 sequence: CAIKKETGELFF. CDR3 DNA sequence: TGTGCCATCAAAAAAGAAACCGGGGAGCTGTTTTTT.

This clonotype was picked up many times. V gene TRBV19 combines with J gene TRBJ1-1; a possible D gene is TRBD1 (6 bases). This CDR3 contains 16 residues. Germline CDR1 is LNHDA and CDR2 is SQIVND (reference sequence). The V gene lost 5 bases and the J gene lost 0 bases, with 16 bases spanning the gap. This chain's CDR3 is CASSPTLQGMNTEAFF. The CDR3 region has the DNA TGTGCCAGTAGTCCGACCTTACAGGGTATGAACACTGAAGCTTTCTTT.

This clonotype was seen many times. This chain connects TRBV6-5 to TRBJ2-4; TRBD2 matches at 11 bases. The V segment lost 7 bases and the J segment 5 bases; nucleotides outside the gene matches: 7. This CDR3 has 15 residues. CDR1 MNHEY and CDR2 SVGAGI come from the germline V gene. The CDR3 region has the DNA TGTGCCAGCACTCGTACTAGCGGGGGACAAAACATTCAGTACTTC. It is translated as CASTRTSGGQNIQYF.

This chain links TRBV6-1 with TRBJ1-6, with 11 nucleotides matching TRBD1. The CDR3 sequence is 15 residues long. With V trimmed by 6 bases and J by 9 bases, 7 bases remained unmatched. CDR1 and CDR2 from the germline V gene are MNHNS and SASEGT. CDR3 nucleotide sequence: TGTGCCAGCAGCGGGGGGACAGGGGGAAGTTCACCCCTCCACTTT. It encodes CASSGGTGGSSPLHF.

This clonotype appeared many times. The rearrangement joins TRBV7-3 to TRBJ1-2, with 9 bases identical to TRBD1. Unmatched junction bases numbered 6, after V lost 5 bases and J lost 8 bases. The CDR3 runs 13 residues. Per germline, CDR1 SGHTA and CDR2 FQGTGA. The CDR3 coding sequence is TGTGCCAGCAGCCCGGGACAGGGTGAAGGCTACACCTTC. Translated: CASSPGQGEGYTF.

This clonotype showed up many times. The chain links TRBV7-2 to TRBJ1-2; the D is unclear. CDR1 and CDR2 (germline): SGHTA, FQGNSA. CDR3 length: 14 amino acids. Trimming took off 3 bases at V and 2 bases at J, with 10 bases between the two ends. The CDR3 DNA follows: TGTGCCAGCAGCTTCCGACCTCGGAACTATGGCTACACCTTC. It specifies CASSFRPRNYGYTF.

This clonotype was counted many times. The chain recombines TRBV6-2 or TRBV6-3 with TRBJ2-7, with a tentative D call TRBD2 (6 bases). The V gene's germline CDR1 is MNHEY and CDR2 SVGEGT. V gave up 10 bases and J gave up 4 bases, with 17 bases separating them. This CDR3 has 13 amino acids. CDR3 protein: CAMAAREGYEQYF. CDR3 bases: TGTGCCATGGCGGCGCGGGAAGGTTACGAGCAGTACTTC.

The V gene is TRBV5-1, the J gene TRBJ2-7; TRBD2 is a possible D gene (6 bases). The germline CDR1 and CDR2 sequences are SGHRS and YFSETQ. This CDR3 is 15 amino acids long. The V and J ends lost 0 bases and 3 bases respectively, with 13 bases between them. The CDR3 is CASSLGGNLIYEQYF. In DNA form, the CDR3 reads TGCGCCAGCAGCTTGGGCGGGAATTTAATCTACGAGCAGTACTTC.

This clonotype was detected ten times or more. CDR3 coding DNA: TGTGCCAGCAGCCGAGAGGGGGCCTATGGCTACACCTTC. This translates into CASSREGAYGYTF. The chain combines TRBV6-6 with TRBJ1-2; 7 bases line up with TRBD1. CDR1 is MNHNY, CDR2 SVGAGI, per germline (reference sequence). J lost 4 bases, V lost 6 bases, and 5 bases had no gene match. The CDR3 spans 13 residues.

The gene calls are TRBV19 and TRBJ1-1; tentatively, D is TRBD1 (5 bases). V lost 4 bases and J 0 bases, leaving 12 bases between the germline ends. Germline CDR1 LNHDA, CDR2 SQIVND (reference sequence). The CDR3 has 15 amino acids. Written as DNA, the CDR3 is TGTGCCAGTAGTACCTGGACATATGTGAACACTGAAGCTTTCTTT. Translated: CASSTWTYVNTEAFF.